This TCR beta chain emerged from a study of CD8+ T cells in alopecia areata. Turning to the study itself: Patients in the treated group were given tofacitinib by mouth, 5 to 10 mg twice a day. Tofacitinib exposure lasted 6 to 18 months, followed by 6 months off drug. The study's findings and limits: Lesional scalp, notably in alopecia totalis/universalis, had clonality above that of normal scalp. Shared TCR sequences were less clear between patients than in mice, possibly partly from HLA diversity.

Investigators isolated RNA and reverse transcribed it into cDNA to act as the sequencing template. Libraries were prepared by immunoSEQ multiplex PCR; TCRdb keeps only in-frame clonotypes and omits some of them. The table lists hundreds of thousands of clones, under 70% of them singletons. CDR3 length equals 16 residues. The germline V gene encodes CDR1 SGHTA and CDR2 FQGNSA. This clone is medium-sized within its sample. Its matching antigen is unknown. The chain has TRBV7-2 and TRBJ2-3, with 8 positions matching TRBD2. Sequencing was performed on CD4+ T cells sorted from blood, taken at week 0. This clonotype was obtained from a human donor with alopecia areata. This chain's CDR3 is CAGRAGVHISTDTQYF. The DNA for the CDR3 is TGTGCTGGGAGAGCGGGGGTTCATATTAGCACAGATACGCAGTATTTT.